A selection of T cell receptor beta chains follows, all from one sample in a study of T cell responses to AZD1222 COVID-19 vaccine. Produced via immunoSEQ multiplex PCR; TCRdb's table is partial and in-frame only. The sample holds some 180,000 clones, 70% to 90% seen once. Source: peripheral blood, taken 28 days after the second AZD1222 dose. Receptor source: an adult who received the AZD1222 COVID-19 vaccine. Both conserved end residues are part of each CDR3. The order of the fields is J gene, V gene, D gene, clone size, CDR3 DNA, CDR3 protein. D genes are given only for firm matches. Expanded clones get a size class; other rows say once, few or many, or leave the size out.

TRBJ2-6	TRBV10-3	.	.	TGTGCCACCCTGGACACCATCTCTGGGGCCAACGTCCTGACTTTC	CATLDTISGANVLTF
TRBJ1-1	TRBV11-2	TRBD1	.	TGTGCCAGCAGCTTCGGGACAGGGTTTACTTCTGAAGCTTTCTTT	CASSFGTGFTSEAFF
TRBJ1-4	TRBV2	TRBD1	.	TGTGCCAGCAGTTATTACAACCAGGGGGGAAAACTGTTTTTT	CASSYYNQGGKLFF
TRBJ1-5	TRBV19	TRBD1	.	TGTGCCAGTAGTGACAGGGTCCGACAGCCCCAGCATTTT	CASSDRVRQPQHF
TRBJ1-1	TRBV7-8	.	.	TGTGCCAGCAGCTTAAGGAGCCGGGTGAACACTGAAGCTTTCTTT	CASSLRSRVNTEAFF
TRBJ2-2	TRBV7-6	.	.	TGTGCCAGCAGCTTACGAGGGGCAACGAACACCGGGGAGCTGTTTTTT	CASSLRGATNTGELFF
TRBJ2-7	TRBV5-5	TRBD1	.	TGTGCCAGCAGCTTGAGCGGGACAGGGTTGCACGAGCAGTACTTC	CASSLSGTGLHEQYF
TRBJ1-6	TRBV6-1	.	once	TGTGCCAGCAGTGAAGATGTGGGTCCCACCTATAATTCACCCCTCCACTTT	CASSEDVGPTYNSPLHF
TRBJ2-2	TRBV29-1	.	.	TGCAGCGTTGTACCCCTGAACACCGGGGAGCTGTTTTTT	CSVVPLNTGELFF
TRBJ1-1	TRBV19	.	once	TGTGCCAGTAGTATAGAGGGACGGATAAACACTGAAGCTTTCTTT	CASSIEGRINTEAFF
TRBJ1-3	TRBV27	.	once	TGTGCCAGCAGTTTCCGACGGACCATGGGAAACACCATATATTTT	CASSFRRTMGNTIYF
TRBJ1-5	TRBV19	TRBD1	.	TGTGCCAGTAGTCGGGACAGGGCTAGCAATCAGCCCCAGCATTTT	CASSRDRASNQPQHF
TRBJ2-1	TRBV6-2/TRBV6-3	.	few	TGTGCCAGCAGTTACGGGGTGGGGATCGATGAGCAGTTCTTC	CASSYGVGIDEQFF
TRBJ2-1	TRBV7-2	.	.	TGTGCCAGCAGCCCCCTTTCCCCACAAGGGTGGCAGTTCTTC	CASSPLSPQGWQFF
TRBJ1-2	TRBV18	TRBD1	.	TGTGCCAGCTCACCACCGGGACAGGGGGCTTATGGCTACACCTTC	CASSPPGQGAYGYTF
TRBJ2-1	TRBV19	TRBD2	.	TGTGCCAGTAGTATAGCCAGGACTAGCTGGGACAATGAGCAGTTCTTC	CASSIARTSWDNEQFF
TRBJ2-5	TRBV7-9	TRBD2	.	TGTGCCAGCAGCTTAGCTCCTCGGGGGGGGCAAGAGACCCAGTACTTC	CASSLAPRGGQETQYF
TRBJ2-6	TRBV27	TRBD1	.	TGTGCCAGCAGTTACAGGGGATCTGGGGCCAACGTCCTGACTTTC	CASSYRGSGANVLTF
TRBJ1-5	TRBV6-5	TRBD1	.	TGTGCCAGCACGGGACAGAGCAATCAGCCCCAGCATTTT	CASTGQSNQPQHF
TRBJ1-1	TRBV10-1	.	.	TGCGCCAGCAGTGAGAGGCAGGGATACACTGAAGCTTTCTTT	CASSERQGYTEAFF
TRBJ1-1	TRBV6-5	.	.	TGTGCCAGCAAGAGGGACCAGGGAAACACTGAAGCTTTCTTT	CASKRDQGNTEAFF
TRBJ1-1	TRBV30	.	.	TGTGCCTGGAGTACCCCAGGGGTTATGAACACTGAAGCTTTCTTT	CAWSTPGVMNTEAFF
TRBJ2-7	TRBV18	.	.	TGTGCCAGCTCACCACCGGGATCGGGGGTGCAGTACTTC	CASSPPGSGVQYF
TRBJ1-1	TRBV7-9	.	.	TGTGCCAGCAGCCCGACGCAGGGCCCGAACACTGAAGCTTTCTTT	CASSPTQGPNTEAFF
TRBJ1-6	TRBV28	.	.	TGTGCCAGCAGTCCCCCGGAGGGGAGCTCCTATAATTCACCCCTCCACTTT	CASSPPEGSSYNSPLHF
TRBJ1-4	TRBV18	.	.	TGTGCCAGCTCACCACGACAAAATGAAAAACTGTTTTTT	CASSPRQNEKLFF
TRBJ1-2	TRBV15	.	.	TGTGCCACCAGCAGAGACCTCCAGGCTGGCTACACCTTC	CATSRDLQAGYTF
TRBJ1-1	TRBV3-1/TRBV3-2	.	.	TGTGCCAGCAGCCAGATGGGGGTGAACACTGAAGCTTTCTTT	CASSQMGVNTEAFF
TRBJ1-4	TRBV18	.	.	TGTGCCAGCTCACTCCAGGATCATCCTAATGAAAAACTGTTTTTT	CASSLQDHPNEKLFF
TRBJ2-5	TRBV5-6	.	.	TGTGCCAGCAGCCTCCTCGGGGAAATTCGTATTGAGACCCAGTACTTC	CASSLLGEIRIETQYF
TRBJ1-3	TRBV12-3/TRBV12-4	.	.	TGTGCCAGCAGCTCCACAGGAAACACCATATATTTT	CASSSTGNTIYF
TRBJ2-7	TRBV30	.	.	TGTGCCTGGAGTAGGCAGGGTGTCGAGCAGTACTTC	CAWSRQGVEQYF
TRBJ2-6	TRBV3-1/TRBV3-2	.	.	TGTGCCAGCAGCCAAGGCTGGAGGGGAGCTGGGGCCAACGTCCTGACTTTC	CASSQGWRGAGANVLTF
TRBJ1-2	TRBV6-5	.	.	TGTGCCAGCCAGCCGGTTGGTGGCTACACCTTC	CASQPVGGYTF
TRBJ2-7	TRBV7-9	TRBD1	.	TGTGCCAGCAGCTCCAGTTTGCCGGGACAGGGGATTACCTACGAGCAGTACTTC	CASSSSLPGQGITYEQYF
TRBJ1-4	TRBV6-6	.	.	TGTGCCAGCAGTTACTCGGTCGGTCCTAATGAAAAACTGTTTTTT	CASSYSVGPNEKLFF
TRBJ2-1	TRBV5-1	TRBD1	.	TGCGCCAGCAGCCCGTGGGGGACAGACAACAATGAGCAGTTCTTC	CASSPWGTDNNEQFF
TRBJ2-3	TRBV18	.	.	TGTGCCAGCTCACCGGCCTCAAGGGCCCCAGATACGCAGTATTTT	CASSPASRAPDTQYF
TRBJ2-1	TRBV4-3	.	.	TGCGCCAGCAGCCCTGGGGGGTCCAATGAGCAGTTCTTC	CASSPGGSNEQFF
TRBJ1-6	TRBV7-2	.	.	TGTGCCAGCAGGAACGAAGGGAATAATTCACCCCTCCACTTT	CASRNEGNNSPLHF
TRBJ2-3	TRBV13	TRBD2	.	TGTGCCAGCAGCTTAGGGCGACTAGCGGGGGGAAAGGAGGATACGCAGTATTTT	CASSLGRLAGGKEDTQYF
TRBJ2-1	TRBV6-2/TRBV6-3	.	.	TGTGCCAGCAGTTACTCTGCGCCCCCCTACAATGAGCAGTTCTTC	CASSYSAPPYNEQFF
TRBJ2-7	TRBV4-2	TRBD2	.	TGTGCCAGCAGCCAAGTGGGAGGGGTCTACGAGCAGTACTTC	CASSQVGGVYEQYF
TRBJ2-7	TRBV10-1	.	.	TGCGCCAGCAGTGAGGGGGTCGGCTACGAGCAGTACTTC	CASSEGVGYEQYF
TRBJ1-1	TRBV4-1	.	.	TGCGCCAGCAGCCAAGTTCAGCAGGTGGGGACTGAAGCTTTCTTT	CASSQVQQVGTEAFF